This T cell receptor (beta chain) originates from a study of shared clonotypes between healthy human individuals. This clone showed up many times. This CDR3 is also generated by other DNA sequences in the sample. Donors had no recently reported acute infections or vaccinations and were HIV-negative. Clones were sequenced by immunoSEQ multiplex PCR, and TCRdb holds only the in-frame ones, with some missing. The table includes around 940,000 clones, about three quarters detected once. The TCR originated in a man between 18 and 29 years old in good health. Sequencing was done on a sample of memory CD4+ T cells sorted from blood. Specified subset: CD45RA-negative fraction.

CDR3 nucleotides: TGCGCCAGCAGTCTTCTGACTAGCGGGGGCACAGATACGCAGTATTTT. This sequence encodes CASSLLTSGGTDTQYF. The rearrangement links TRBV5-1 to TRBJ2-3, with TRBD2 matching 11 bases. The V segment lost 5 bases and the J segment 1 base; nucleotides outside the gene matches: 6. CDR1 and CDR2 (germline): SGHRS, YFSETQ. The CDR3 consists of 16 residues.